This entry is about one T cell receptor beta chain. This record comes from a study of blood T cell repertoires in COVID-19. Study background: Material from acute and convalescent COVID-19 was sourced from the United States, Italy and Spain.

Original data processing: Amplification of reference gene primers provided the estimated nucleated cell counts. Repertoires were generated with immunoSEQ multiplex PCR, while TCRdb's copy carries only in-frame clones and drops some. The DNA was the basis for D and trimming; V, J and clone size are from that table. Here the sample spans fewer than 250,000 clones, about four fifths being singletons. There are 15 residues in the CDR3. In germline, CDR1 is KGHDR, CDR2 SFDVKD. V lost 5 bases to trimming and J lost 4 bases, with 15 bases between them. The material sequenced was PBMCs or T cells enriched from blood (not recorded which). The receptor was isolated from a woman between 50 and 59 years old who had been exposed to COVID-19. The rearrangement joins TRBV24-1 to TRBJ2-3; possibly TRBD2 for D (5 bases). CDR3: CATSAVRAGADTQYF. The CDR3 nucleotides read TGTGCCACCAGTGCCGTACGGGCCGGGGCAGATACGCAGTATTTT.